What follows are 14 T cell receptor beta chains derived from one specimen sequenced in a study of human T cells and chemical hapten exposure. This sample's time point: patch test 1, 2 weeks after DPC sensitization. Stated treatment: therapeutic diphenylcyclopropenone sensitization with weekly scalp DPC. Each CDR3 protein is one row after TCRdb ran MiXCR on the RACE reads. The repertoire includes a few hundred thousand distinct CDR3 sequences, more than 4.5% of them detected once, and around 2% sits in the top ten. The sample here was whole blood, taken in connection with sensitization to the hapten diphenylcyclopropenone (DPC). These receptor sequences come from a woman in her forties or fifties with alopecia areata. Some clones in this sample may be carry-over from other donors' samples.

This clonotype was seen a handful of times. V gene TRBV4-2 combines with J gene TRBJ2-1, with D possibly matching TRBD2 (6 bases). V was pared by 0 bases and J by 0 bases, with 12 bases between. This CDR3 spans 17 amino acids. The V gene's germline CDR1 is LGHNA and CDR2 YNFKEQ. The DNA for the CDR3 is TGTGCCAGCAGCCAAGAACAGGCCGGGAGCTCCTACAATGAGCAGTTCTTC. Amino acids: CASSQEQAGSSYNEQFF.

This clonotype was seen at least ten times. The chain is built from TRBV7-9 and TRBJ2-2; D gene unclear. This CDR3 is 14 amino acids long. Germline V CDR1 and CDR2: SEHNR, FQNEAQ (reference sequence). Trimming took 5 bases from V and 0 from J, leaving 7 bases between them. CDR3 DNA sequence: TGTGCCAGCAGCCACAGAGCGAACACCGGGGAGCTGTTTTTT. It codes for CASSHRANTGELFF. The full variable domain, in which reference TRBV7-9 and TRBJ2-2 provide the parts outside the CDR3, is DTGVSQNPRHKITKRGQNVTFRCDPISEHNRLYWYRQTLGQGPEFLTYFQNEAQLEKSRLLSDRFSAERPKGSFSTLEIQRTEQGDSAMYLCASSHRANTGELFFGEGSRLTVL.

This clonotype was observed many times. The chain joins TRBV5-1 to TRBJ1-6; tentatively, D is TRBD1 (6 bases). Germline V gene lookup returns CDR1 SGHRS and CDR2 YFSETQ. Trimming took off 0 bases at V and 6 bases at J, with 10 bases between the two ends. The CDR3 has 15 amino acids. The DNA of the CDR3 is TGCGCCAGCAGCTTGGAGGGACACTTTAATTCACCCCTCCACTTT. Translating gives CASSLEGHFNSPLHF.

This clonotype showed up many times. This chain uses TRBV5-1 with TRBJ1-1, with D perhaps TRBD1 (6 bases). CDR1 SGHRS and CDR2 YFSETQ come from the germline V gene. V was clipped by 1 base and J by 7 bases, with 11 bases between them. The CDR3 loop spans 13 amino acids. The CDR3 here is CASSLSGAGEAFF. Here the CDR3 DNA reads TGCGCCAGCAGCTTGTCAGGGGCGGGTGAAGCTTTCTTT. Drawing the rest from reference TRBV5-1 and TRBJ1-1, the complete variable domain is KAGVTQTPRYLIKTRGQQVTLSCSPISGHRSVSWYQQTPGQGLQFLFEYFSETQRNKGNFPGRFSGRQFSNSRSEMNVSTLELGDSALYLCASSLSGAGEAFFGQGTRLTVV.

In its sample, this clonotype was seen many times. This chain connects TRBV6-6 to TRBJ1-2; possibly TRBD1 for D (6 bases). This CDR3 is built from 13 residues. V shed 8 bases and J shed 1 base, with 11 bases lying between them. The germline CDR1 and CDR2 sequences are MNHNY and SVGAGI (reference sequence). CDR3 residues: CASFYRVNYGYTF. CDR3 coding DNA: TGTGCCAGCTTTTACAGGGTTAACTATGGCTACACCTTC.

This clonotype was observed many times. This chain joins TRBV6-2 or TRBV6-3 and TRBJ2-1; 9 bases are shared with TRBD2. The trim removed 7 bases at V and 8 bases at J, leaving 12 bases unmatched. Germline V gene lookup returns CDR1 MNHEY and CDR2 SVGEGT. This CDR3 contains 15 residues. DNA for the CDR3: TGTGCCAGCACCGGGGGTAGCGGGAGATTCTATGAGCAGTTCTTC. Translating gives CASTGGSGRFYEQFF.

A note on this clonotype: Germline is not matched at one junction end, which may reflect a read error. The chain employs TRBV9 and TRBJ1-4; perhaps TRBD1 as D (6 bases). Germline V gene data show CDR1 as SGDLS and CDR2 as YYNGEE. This CDR3 is built from 13 residues. In nucleotides, the CDR3 is TGTGTCAGCAGCGAGACAGGCGGGGAAAAACTGTTTTTT. Translation gives CVSSETGGEKLFF.

This clonotype came up a few times. V gene TRBV27 combines with J gene TRBJ1-1, with 11 nucleotides matching TRBD1. CDR3 size: 15 residues. In germline, CDR1 is MNHEY, CDR2 SMNVEV (reference sequence). The ends lost 3 bases at V and 3 bases at J; junction bases unmatched: 3. The CDR3 protein is CASSFRDRGYTEAFF. CDR3 in DNA: TGTGCCAGCAGTTTCCGGGACAGGGGGTACACTGAAGCTTTCTTT.

This clonotype was seen many times. This rearrangement joins TRBV3-1 to TRBJ1-1; D is unresolved. CDR3 length: 14 residues. Per the germline V gene, CDR1 is LGHDT and CDR2 is YNNKEL (reference sequence). Trimming cost V 1 base and J 7 bases, with 13 bases left between them. This CDR3 reads CASSQAQVKGEAFF. In DNA, the CDR3 is TGTGCCAGCAGCCAAGCTCAAGTGAAGGGTGAAGCTTTCTTT.

This clonotype was counted many times. The chain is built from TRBV2 and TRBJ1-1, with 7 nucleotides matching TRBD1. The trim removed 5 bases at V and 1 base at J, leaving 4 bases unmatched. Germline V gene sequence: CDR1 SNHLY, CDR2 FYNNEI. The CDR3 sequence is 14 residues long. CDR3 bases: TGTGCCAGCAGTCCGGACAGGAAGAACACTGAAGCTTTCTTT. Encoded protein: CASSPDRKNTEAFF. The complete variable domain, with remaining parts taken from reference TRBV2 and TRBJ1-1, reads EPEVTQTPSHQVTQMGQEVILRCVPISNHLYFYWYRQILGQKVEFLVSFYNNEISEKSEIFDDQFSVERPDGSNFTLKIRSTKLEDSAMYFCASSPDRKNTEAFFGQGTRLTVV.

This clonotype appeared many times. The chain carries TRBV7-3 and TRBJ1-6, with TRBD1 matching over 7 bases. The CDR3 runs to 13 residues. The germline CDR1 and CDR2 sequences are SGHTA and FQGTGA. V gave up 5 bases and J gave up 7 bases; unmatched junction bases: 2. CDR3 amino acids: CASSVGQNSPLHF. CDR3 nucleotides: TGTGCCAGCAGCGTGGGACAGAATTCACCCCTCCACTTT. The full variable domain, with the rest looked up from reference TRBV7-3 and TRBJ1-6, is GAGVSQTPSNKVTEKGKYVELRCDPISGHTALYWYRQSLGQGPEFLIYFQGTGAADDSGLPNDRFFAVRPEGSVSTLKIQRTERGDSAVYLCASSVGQNSPLHFGNGTRLTVT.

V and J are TRBV12-3 or TRBV12-4 and TRBJ1-6; TRBD1 might be the D (5 bases). V lost 2 bases and J 0 bases, leaving 5 bases between the germline ends. The CDR3 totals 15 residues. The CDR3 nucleotides are TGTGCCAGCAGTTTAACAGGCTCCTATAATTCACCCCTCCACTTT. This codes for CASSLTGSYNSPLHF.

This clonotype was seen a handful of times. V and J are TRBV20-1 and TRBJ1-1; D not certain. V was trimmed by 5 bases and J by 0 bases, leaving 10 bases between them. Per germline, CDR1 DFQATT and CDR2 SNEGSKA (reference sequence). This CDR3 spans 13 amino acids. As DNA, the CDR3 is TGCAGTGCTCAGGACTCTATGAACACTGAAGCTTTCTTT. It translates to CSAQDSMNTEAFF.

This clonotype has a handful of counts. The rearrangement joins TRBV6-1 to TRBJ2-3; TRBD2 matches 8 bases. CDR3 length: 16 amino acids. Germline V gene lookup returns CDR1 MNHNS and CDR2 SASEGT. V shed 2 bases and J 2 bases; nucleotides not matched to a gene: 6. The CDR3 DNA sequence: TGTGCCAGCAGTGAATTGACGGGAGGGCCCACAGATACGCAGTATTTT. It codes for CASSELTGGPTDTQYF.